This T cell receptor beta chain was sequenced in a study of cytomegalovirus exposure and HLA in healthy donors. The PCR used 60 Vbeta and 13 Jbeta primers. Method: immunoSEQ multiplex PCR; TCRdb's copy keeps in-frame clones and lacks some. In the table there are tens of thousands of clones, roughly four fifths of which are singletons. Germline CDR1 is SGDLS and CDR2 is YYNGEE. Trimming shortened V by 0 bases and J by 6 bases, and 15 bases separated the two germline ends. The CDR3 spans 16 residues. The gene calls are TRBV9 and TRBJ1-4; D uncertain. Source material: PBMCs. This TCR was recovered from a man between 18 and 29 years old in good health and CMV-seronegative. CDR3 loop: CASSVGRTHRDEKLFF. In nucleotides, the CDR3 is TGTGCCAGCAGCGTAGGGAGGACCCATCGGGATGAAAAACTGTTTTTT.